This TCR beta chain was recorded in a study of cytotoxic CD8 clonotypes in ibrutinib-treated CLL. Germline values: CDR1 MDHEN, CDR2 SYDVKM. This CDR3 spans 11 amino acids. TCRdb's copy holds only in-frame clones and misses some; the assay was immunoSEQ multiplex PCR. The repertoire consists of 200,000 or so clones, with about four fifths occurring once and the leading ten covering over 9.5%. The sequence was obtained from a human donor with chronic lymphocytic leukemia. The sample in question was PBMCs, obtained after 12 months of ibrutinib treatment. The chain recombines TRBV28 with TRBJ1-2; no clear D. In nucleotides, the CDR3 is TGTGCAGCTCGAGGGTTCTATGGCTACACCTTC. It is translated as CAARGFYGYTF.